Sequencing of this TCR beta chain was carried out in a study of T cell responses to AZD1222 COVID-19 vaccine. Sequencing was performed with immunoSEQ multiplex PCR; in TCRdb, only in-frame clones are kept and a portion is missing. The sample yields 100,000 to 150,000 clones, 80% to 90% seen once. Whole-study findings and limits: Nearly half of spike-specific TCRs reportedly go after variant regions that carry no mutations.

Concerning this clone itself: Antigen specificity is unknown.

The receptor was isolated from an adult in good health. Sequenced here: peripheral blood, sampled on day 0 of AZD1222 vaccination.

CDR3 nucleotides: TGTGCCAGCAGCCCGGGACAGGTCGCCTACGAGCAGTACTTC. Its translation is CASSPGQVAYEQYF. This rearrangement joins TRBV14 to TRBJ2-7, with 8 bases identical to TRBD1. Trimming at V came to 4 bases and at J to 2 bases, leaving 4 bases not matched to a gene. This CDR3 has 14 amino acids. Per the germline V gene, CDR1 is SGHDN and CDR2 is FVKESK.